Each of the 24 T cell receptor beta chains below was sequenced from the same sample in a study of T cells after yellow fever vaccination. TCRdb reanalysed the 5' RACE reads using MiXCR and keeps one entry per CDR3 protein. This table has just over 300,000 distinct CDR3 sequences, around 3.9% appearing once. The sample in question was PBMCs, obtained on the day of the yellow fever booster vaccination. All receptors derive from a young man who received the YFV17D yellow fever vaccine.

The rearrangement joins TRBV5-1 to TRBJ2-1, with 8 bases lining up with TRBD1. CDR3 size: 15 residues. The V gene end was trimmed by 0 bases and the J gene end by 9 bases; junction bases not matched to a gene: 8. The germline CDR1 and CDR2 sequences are SGHRS and YFSETQ. CDR3: CASSLAVVRGREQFF. As DNA, the CDR3 is TGCGCCAGCAGCTTGGCAGTGGTCAGGGGGCGTGAGCAGTTCTTC.

This clonotype was detected many times. This chain connects TRBV5-1 to TRBJ2-4; D unresolved. The CDR3 covers 17 residues. Trimming shortened V by 4 bases and J by 3 bases, and 20 bases separated the two germline ends. Germline V gene lookup returns CDR1 SGHRS and CDR2 YFSETQ. The CDR3 protein is CASSPGLRADGKNIQYF. The CDR3 DNA reads as TGCGCCAGCAGCCCAGGCCTAAGGGCTGATGGCAAAAACATTCAGTACTTC.

This clonotype was seen many times. This rearrangement joins TRBV20-1 to TRBJ2-2; D possibly corresponds to TRBD1 (6 bases). Germline lookup yields CDR1 DFQATT and CDR2 SNEGSKA (reference sequence). V dropped 2 bases and J dropped 1 base, with 8 bases sitting between them. The CDR3 totals 14 residues. CDR3 sequence reads: CSARRQVNTGELFF. As DNA, the CDR3 is TGCAGTGCTAGAAGACAGGTGAACACCGGGGAGCTGTTTTTT.

Ten or more counts support this clonotype. The genes are TRBV19 and TRBJ2-2; D is unclear. V gave up 2 bases and J gave up 2 bases, with 9 bases separating them. CDR1 LNHDA and CDR2 SQIVND come from the germline V gene (reference sequence). The CDR3 extends over 15 amino acids. CDR3 protein: CASSIILSNTGELFF. CDR3 bases: TGTGCCAGTAGTATAATTCTCTCCAACACCGGGGAGCTGTTTTTT.

This clonotype was observed at least ten times. The genes are TRBV27 and TRBJ1-2; possible D gene TRBD1, 5 bases. Trimming took 4 bases from V and 2 from J, leaving 8 bases between them. The CDR3 length is 13 residues. Germline lookup yields CDR1 MNHEY and CDR2 SMNVEV (reference sequence). CDR3 DNA: TGTGCCAGCAGTTCGGGACGGAACTATGGCTACACCTTC. Amino acid sequence: CASSSGRNYGYTF.

This clonotype was detected ten times or more. This rearrangement joins TRBV5-1 to TRBJ2-7; D ambiguous. Germline V gene lookup returns CDR1 SGHRS and CDR2 YFSETQ. V shed 4 bases and J shed 0 bases, with 8 bases lying between them. This CDR3 is built from 13 residues. The DNA for the CDR3 is TGCGCCAGCAGCCCCGACAACTCCTACGAGCAGTACGTC. This translates into CASSPDNSYEQYV.

This clonotype was counted ten times or more. The chain has TRBV5-1 and TRBJ2-5, with 10 bases lining up with TRBD1. Trimming took 4 bases from V and 4 from J; bases not matched to a gene: 7. The CDR3 contains 15 residues. Looked up from germline, CDR1 is SGHRS and CDR2 is YFSETQ. CDR3 residues: CASSTPTGGGETQYF. Written as DNA, the CDR3 is TGCGCCAGCAGCACGCCGACAGGGGGCGGAGAGACCCAGTACTTC.

V gene TRBV5-1 combines with J gene TRBJ2-3; D is perhaps TRBD2 (5 bases). The CDR3 loop spans 15 amino acids. CDR1 is SGHRS and CDR2 is YFSETQ in the germline V gene. V was cut by 4 bases and J by 4 bases, with 16 bases left in between. The CDR3 DNA sequence: TGCGCCAGCAGCCCGGCCGGGGTTCGAGCAGATACGCAGTATTTT. Its protein is CASSPAGVRADTQYF. Together with reference TRBV5-1 and TRBJ2-3, the CDR3 gives the full variable domain: KAGVTQTPRYLIKTRGQQVTLSCSPISGHRSVSWYQQTPGQGLQFLFEYFSETQRNKGNFPGRFSGRQFSNSRSEMNVSTLELGDSALYLCASSPAGVRADTQYFGPGTRLTVL.

The chain carries TRBV29-1 and TRBJ1-1, with 7 bases matching TRBD1. V lost 8 bases to trimming and J lost 3 bases; unmatched junction nucleotides: 9. The CDR3 is 13 amino acids. Germline CDR1 reads SQVTM; CDR2 reads ANQGSEA. The chain's CDR3 is CSIRDRLDTEAFF. CDR3 DNA sequence: TGCAGCATCCGGGACAGACTCGACACTGAAGCTTTCTTT.

This clonotype was counted between two and nine times. The rearrangement uses TRBV24-1 and TRBJ2-1, with 7 bases aligning to TRBD1. The CDR3 totals 16 residues. V lost 4 bases to trimming and J lost 4 bases; unmatched junction nucleotides: 9. CDR1 and CDR2 from the germline V gene are KGHDR and SFDVKD. CDR3 DNA sequence: TGTGCCACCAGTGACCCAAGACAGGGAGTGTACAATGAGCAGTTCTTC. Translation: CATSDPRQGVYNEQFF.

This clonotype was recorded many times. V is TRBV15 and J is TRBJ2-3; 14 bases match TRBD2. Germline loops: CDR1 LNHNV, CDR2 YYDKDF (reference sequence). This CDR3 has 16 amino acids. After removal of 5 bases from V and 3 bases from J, the junction contained 4 bases not matched to a gene. CDR3 sequence: CATSDGLAGGTDTQYF. The CDR3 nucleotides read TGTGCCACCAGCGACGGACTAGCGGGGGGTACAGATACGCAGTATTTT.

In its sample, this clonotype was seen many times. The gene calls are TRBV20-1 and TRBJ1-1; weak D call: TRBD1 (5 bases). Per the germline V gene, CDR1 is DFQATT and CDR2 is SNEGSKA (reference sequence). V was trimmed by 3 bases and J by 11 bases, leaving 19 bases between them. The CDR3 extends over 13 amino acids. CDR3 in amino acids: CSASREGPRRAFF. The CDR3 nucleotides are TGCAGTGCTAGCCGCGAGGGGCCCCGGAGGGCTTTCTTT.

This clonotype was detected many times. The V and J genes are TRBV20-1 and TRBJ2-1; D gene ambiguous. Trimming shortened V by 6 bases and J by 2 bases, and 17 bases separated the two germline ends. The CDR3 has 15 residues. Per the germline V gene, CDR1 is DFQATT and CDR2 is SNEGSKA (reference sequence). CDR3 nucleotide sequence: TGCAGTGCGAGCCCGGCGACGCGTACCTACAATGAGCAGTTCTTC. Translation: CSASPATRTYNEQFF.

This clonotype was counted a few times. The rearrangement joins TRBV5-1 to TRBJ2-5, with 8 nucleotides matching TRBD1. The germline gives CDR1 SGHRS, CDR2 YFSETQ. After removal of 7 bases from V and 2 bases from J, the junction contained 10 bases not matched to a gene. The CDR3 has 15 residues. CDR3 nucleotide sequence: TGCGCCAGCGCGGACAGGGTGAACCGGCAAGAGACCCAGTACTTC. Translated, it gives CASADRVNRQETQYF.

This clonotype was seen repeatedly, ten times or more. The chain carries TRBV7-2 and TRBJ2-1, with D perhaps TRBD1 (6 bases). CDR1 SGHTA and CDR2 FQGNSA come from the germline V gene. The CDR3 extends over 16 amino acids. V was cut by 0 bases and J by 3 bases, with 12 bases left in between. CDR3 sequence (DNA): TGTGCCAGCAGCTTAGCACGACAGGCCGTCTACAATGAGCAGTTCTTC. It codes for CASSLARQAVYNEQFF.

This rearrangement joins TRBV20-1 to TRBJ2-2; weak D call: TRBD2 (5 bases). CDR1 is DFQATT and CDR2 is SNEGSKA in the germline V gene (reference sequence). This CDR3 has 16 amino acids. V lost 3 bases and J 3 bases, leaving 17 bases between the germline ends. CDR3 loop: CSASGGHGVYTGELFF. The CDR3 nucleotides read TGCAGTGCTAGTGGAGGTCATGGCGTTTACACCGGGGAGCTGTTTTTT.

Many counts were recorded for this clonotype. This chain joins TRBV7-3 and TRBJ1-6, with a possible D match to TRBD1 (5 bases). With 5 bases removed from V and 7 bases from J, the gap between germline ends came to 15 bases. Germline V gives CDR1 SGHTA, CDR2 FQGTGA. The CDR3 loop spans 15 amino acids. As DNA, the CDR3 is TGTGCCAGCAGCGTAGGGACGAGTTGGAATTCACCCCTCCACTTT. This sequence encodes CASSVGTSWNSPLHF.

The sample holds a few counts of this clonotype. The gene calls are TRBV7-8 and TRBJ2-3, with TRBD2 matching 7 bases. CDR1 and CDR2 from the germline V gene are SGHVS and FQNEAQ. The CDR3 spans 17 residues. Unmatched junction bases numbered 14, after V lost 7 bases and J lost 1 base. CDR3 residues: CASTPILSSGRTDTQYF. DNA of the CDR3: TGTGCCAGCACCCCGATCCTCTCTAGCGGCCGCACAGATACGCAGTATTTT.

This clonotype was observed a few times. The chain links TRBV7-3 to TRBJ1-1; 9 bases are a match to TRBD1. With V trimmed by 8 bases and J by 4 bases, 11 bases remained unmatched. Germline CDR1 reads SGHTA; CDR2 reads FQGTGA. The CDR3 runs 15 residues. Here the CDR3 reads CASRPGGTGSTEAFF. The CDR3 bases are TGTGCCAGCCGCCCAGGAGGGACAGGGAGCACTGAAGCTTTCTTT.

This clonotype has just a few counts. This chain uses TRBV19 with TRBJ2-7; D is undetermined. The CDR3 extends over 14 amino acids. The germline CDR1 and CDR2 sequences are LNHDA and SQIVND (reference sequence). V dropped 3 bases and J dropped 4 bases, with 13 bases sitting between them. CDR3 coding DNA: TGTGCCAGTAGTATTGAATCAGGCGTTTACGAGCAGTACTTC. Translated: CASSIESGVYEQYF.

This clonotype was recorded many times. CDR3 in DNA: TGTGCCAGCAGCCCGAGACAGATACTCGGGGAGACCCAGTACTTC. Protein: CASSPRQILGETQYF. The chain combines TRBV7-2 with TRBJ2-5; possibly TRBD1 for D (5 bases). Germline V lookup: CDR1 SGHTA, CDR2 FQGNSA. This CDR3 region has 15 residues. Trimming cost V 5 bases and J 5 bases, with 18 bases left between them.

The table lists this clonotype with many counts. The chain joins TRBV21-1 to TRBJ2-4. TRBV21-1 is annotated as a pseudogene. The CDR3 covers 14 residues. The CDR3 sequence is CASSKESRENIQYF. The CDR3 DNA reads as TGTGCCAGCAGCAAAGAGTCTAGGGAAAACATTCAGTACTTC.

This clonotype was observed many times. The chain employs TRBV5-1 and TRBJ2-5; tentative D call: TRBD1 (6 bases). There are 15 residues in the CDR3. Trimming removed 2 bases at V and 0 bases at J, with 11 bases between. Germline CDR1 SGHRS, CDR2 YFSETQ. The CDR3 region has the DNA TGCGCCAGCAGCTTCCCAGGGGAGTACCAAGAGACCCAGTACTTC. This codes for CASSFPGEYQETQYF.

This clonotype appeared a few times. The gene calls are TRBV5-4 and TRBJ1-1; 7 nucleotides align to TRBD1. V dropped 3 bases and J dropped 3; count of bases not matched to a gene: 8. Germline CDR1 reads SGHNT; CDR2 reads YYREEE (reference sequence). CDR3 length: 15 amino acids. CDR3 DNA sequence: TGTGCCAGCAGCTCGAAAGTAACAGGGGACACTGAAGCTTTCTTT. Residues: CASSSKVTGDTEAFF.